The 19 T cell receptor beta chains in this list originate from one sample, sequenced in a study of blood T cells in healthy people across ages. A second PCR of 7 to 11 cycles used a sample-barcoded 5' primer and a J-beta primer mix. TCRdb recomputed calls from the 5' RACE reads with MiXCR, one row per CDR3 protein. There are 700,000 or so distinct CDR3 sequences in the sample; roughly 41% occur only once, and 25% to 35% lies in the top ten. The sample was blood. The receptor set was obtained from a man older than 75 in good health.

In regard to this clonotype: This sequence may be a read error, since a much larger clone differs from it by one base. The rearrangement links TRBV9 to TRBJ2-1; a weak D match, TRBD2 (6 bases). Germline CDR1 is SGDLS and CDR2 is YYNGEE. This CDR3 has 15 residues. Trimming removed 4 bases from V and 5 bases from J, with 16 bases in between. The CDR3 bases are TGTGCCAGCAGCCCCCGACTAGTGGGAGACAATGAGCAGTTCTTC. This sequence encodes CASSPRLVGDNEQFF.

The chain links TRBV29-1 to TRBJ2-5; D remains ambiguous. The DNA end is more similar to TRBJ2-7, so the J call may be wrong. CDR3 length: 11 residues. CDR1 SQVTM and CDR2 ANQGSEA come from the germline V gene. CDR3 DNA: TGCAGCGTTGATGTAACCTCCGAGCAGTACTTC. Its protein is CSVDVTSEQYF.

The V and J genes are TRBV5-1 and TRBJ2-3; maybe TRBD2 (6 bases). This CDR3 is built from 15 residues. V dropped 7 bases and J dropped 0 bases, with 15 bases sitting between them. Germline CDR1 SGHRS, CDR2 YFSETQ. CDR3 DNA: TGCGCCAGCTCCTCTCGGAGCGGGAGCACAGATACGCAGTATTTT. This sequence encodes CASSSRSGSTDTQYF.

This clonotype was counted a few times. This chain uses TRBV6-2 or TRBV6-3 with TRBJ2-5, with 13 bases identical to TRBD2. The length of the CDR3 is 14 residues. Trimming at V came to 0 bases and at J to 12 bases, leaving 4 bases not matched to a gene. The germline V gene has CDR1 MNHEY and CDR2 SVGEGT. The CDR3, as DNA: TGTGCCAGCAGTTACTCGGTCGGACTAGCGGGAGAGTACTTC. This translates into CASSYSVGLAGEYF.

This clonotype has a handful of counts. This sequence joins TRBV10-2 and TRBJ2-4; D not certain. There are 16 residues in the CDR3. The V and J ends lost 3 bases and 0 bases respectively, with 12 bases between them. The germline gives CDR1 WSHSY, CDR2 SAAADI. The CDR3 bases are TGCGCCAGCAGTGATAGGGCAGCCCTAGCCAAAAACATTCAGTACTTC. Protein: CASSDRAALAKNIQYF.

This clonotype was seen at least ten times. The chain links TRBV5-1 to TRBJ2-2; 7 bases map to TRBD2. The CDR3 sequence is 15 residues long. The V gene's germline CDR1 is SGHRS and CDR2 YFSETQ. Trimming removed 1 base from V and 5 bases from J; junction bases left unmatched: 5. CDR3 DNA sequence: TGCGCCAGCAGCTTGACAGCGGGACCAACCGGGGAGCTGTTTTTT. This sequence encodes CASSLTAGPTGELFF.

Notes on this clonotype: A read error may explain this, as a much larger clone is one base away. The chain is built from TRBV7-2 and TRBJ2-7, with D unresolved. Germline-derived CDR1 and CDR2 are SGHTA and FQGNSA. This CDR3 is 15 amino acids long. The chain's CDR3 is CVSSLSPVSSYEQYF. The DNA for the CDR3 is TGTGTCAGCAGCTTATCACCGGTTAGCTCCTACGAGCAGTACTTC.

This rearrangement joins TRBV7-3 to TRBJ2-1; 8 bases are a match to TRBD2. Losses at the gene ends were 2 bases for V and 7 bases for J; bases not matched to a gene: 4. From germline, CDR1 is SGHTA and CDR2 FQGTGA. The CDR3 sequence is 14 residues long. As DNA, the CDR3 is TGTGCCAGCAGCTTACAAGCGGGGGTGAATGAGCAGTTCTTC. Translation gives CASSLQAGVNEQFF.

This sequence joins TRBV7-2 and TRBJ2-6; 8 nucleotides agree with TRBD1. Trimming cost V 5 bases and J 4 bases; bases outside gene matches: 16. This CDR3 has 19 residues. Germline V gene sequence: CDR1 SGHTA, CDR2 FQGNSA. CDR3 region: CASSARTGLRRAGANVLTF. The CDR3 bases are TGTGCCAGCAGCGCACGGACAGGGCTCAGACGCGCGGGGGCCAACGTCCTGACTTTC.

This clonotype appeared many times. This chain connects TRBV29-1 to TRBJ2-1; D remains ambiguous. Trimming pared 4 bases from V and 9 bases from J, leaving 10 bases between. This CDR3 comprises 11 residues. Germline-derived CDR1 and CDR2 are SQVTM and ANQGSEA. The CDR3: CSVAPSAEQFF. The CDR3 DNA sequence: TGCAGCGTTGCTCCGTCGGCTGAGCAGTTCTTC.

The chain carries TRBV2 and TRBJ2-5; D is perhaps TRBD1 (5 bases). CDR3 length: 13 residues. Trimming shortened V by 8 bases and J by 5 bases, and 15 bases separated the two germline ends. Germline V CDR1 and CDR2: SNHLY, FYNNEI. CDR3 in amino acids: CASGSQAGETQYF. CDR3 bases: TGTGCCAGCGGATCACAGGCTGGCGAGACCCAGTACTTC.

The V and J genes are TRBV7-3 and TRBJ2-1, with D perhaps TRBD1 (5 bases). Deletions cut 5 bases from V and 4 bases from J, with 21 bases between. Germline V gene data show CDR1 as SGHTA and CDR2 as FQGTGA. This CDR3 region has 17 residues. In DNA, the CDR3 is TGTGCCAGCAGCAACCCGACCCAGGGTTTTTCATACAATGAGCAGTTCTTC. This sequence encodes CASSNPTQGFSYNEQFF.

The rearrangement uses TRBV6-5 and TRBJ1-4; perhaps TRBD1 as D (5 bases). The V end was cut by 8 bases, the J end by 7 bases, with 17 bases between. Germline V gives CDR1 MNHEY, CDR2 SVGAGI. This CDR3 contains 14 residues. The CDR3 region has the DNA TGTGCCAGCGCGACCGGGGGACCCGGTGAAAAACTGTTTTTT. This encodes CASATGGPGEKLFF.

This clonotype was seen more than once but under ten times. V gene TRBV7-2 combines with J gene TRBJ2-1; D is unresolved. This CDR3 is 11 amino acids long. Germline V gene data show CDR1 as SGHTA and CDR2 as FQGNSA. With 5 bases removed from V and 7 bases from J, the gap between germline ends came to 6 bases. The CDR3 nucleotides are TGTGCCAGCAGCCCGAGGAATGAGCAGTTCTTC. Translated, it gives CASSPRNEQFF.

The chain joins TRBV6-5 to TRBJ2-3, with a possible D match to TRBD1 (5 bases). CDR3 length: 14 amino acids. V was clipped by 7 bases and J by 0 bases, with 11 bases between them. The germline gives CDR1 MNHEY, CDR2 SVGAGI. CDR3 in DNA: TGTGCCAGCACTAGACAGTCTAGCACAGATACGCAGTATTTT. This gives the protein CASTRQSSTDTQYF.

This clonotype appeared a few times. V gene TRBV28 combines with J gene TRBJ2-7, with no clear D. Germline CDR1 and CDR2: MDHEN and SYDVKM. Trimming took off 3 bases at V and 6 bases at J, with 15 bases between the two ends. The CDR3 is made up of 14 amino acids. The CDR3 DNA follows: TGTGCCAGCAGTTTTAGTTCGCACGGTCGCGAGCAGTACTTC. Its protein product is CASSFSSHGREQYF.

The rearrangement links TRBV14 to TRBJ1-1; a possible D gene is TRBD1 (5 bases). The CDR3 contains 15 residues. CDR1 SGHDN and CDR2 FVKESK come from the germline V gene. The V end lost 4 bases, the J end lost 1 base, and 13 bases lay between the germline ends. CDR3 coding DNA: TGTGCCAGCAGCCGACATACGACAGCGAACACTGAAGCTTTCTTT. Amino acid sequence: CASSRHTTANTEAFF.

The CDR3 here is CASSWDPPRPDTQYF. The CDR3 nucleotides are TGTGCCAGCAGCTGGGACCCACCCCGCCCAGATACGCAGTATTTT. The chain has TRBV7-9 and TRBJ2-3, with D perhaps assigned TRBD1 or TRBD2 (5 bases each). This CDR3 is 15 amino acids long. V was cut by 4 bases and J by 4 bases, with 15 bases left in between. The germline CDR1 and CDR2 sequences are SEHNR and FQNEAQ (reference sequence).

The chain joins TRBV7-9 to TRBJ2-1; tentatively, D is TRBD1 (5 bases). This CDR3 contains 14 residues. The ends were cut back, 7 bases at V and 0 bases at J, with 10 bases in the middle. The germline CDR1 and CDR2 sequences are SEHNR and FQNEAQ (reference sequence). In DNA, the CDR3 is TGTGCCAGCAACCCCAGGGACTCCTACAATGAGCAGTTCTTC. Its protein product is CASNPRDSYNEQFF.